There are a few counts of the clone carrying this TCR beta chain. What it recognizes is unknown. Other nucleotide sequences in the sample specify the same CDR3. This sample stems from a study of beta chain features in type 1 diabetes. Whole-study context: The samples had about 110,000,000 sorted cells examined in all.

Study results and caveats: A greater similarity of naive, central memory and Treg TCRB repertoires was seen among patients than among healthy donors. Shorter TCRB CDR3s, moderately but significantly so, marked every one of the four CD4+ subsets in Type 1 diabetes patients.

The CDR3 length is 12 residues. Germline CDR1 reads MDHEN; CDR2 reads SYDVKM. With 2 bases removed from V and 7 bases from J, the gap between germline ends came to 3 bases. Cells sorted by CD45RO/CCR7/CD25/CD127/CD95/CD27 comprised CD4+ naive, central memory, regulatory and stem cell-like memory cells. As every portion of the isolated RNA was reverse transcribed, the sequencing read expressed TCRB transcripts. For naive, central memory and regulatory T cell samples, reads averaged about 3.5 million. The assay was immunoSEQ multiplex PCR, and TCRdb's table has in-frame clones only and misses some. Of around 600,000 clones listed, around 12% were seen once; the top ten hold around 0.12%.

The chain is built from TRBV28 and TRBJ1-6; no clear D gene. The sample comprised naive CD4+ T cells from blood. This receptor was taken from a man younger than 45 with type 1 diabetes. The CDR3 spells CASSLVNSPLHF. In DNA, the CDR3 is TGTGCCAGCAGTTTAGTCAATTCACCCCTCCACTTT.